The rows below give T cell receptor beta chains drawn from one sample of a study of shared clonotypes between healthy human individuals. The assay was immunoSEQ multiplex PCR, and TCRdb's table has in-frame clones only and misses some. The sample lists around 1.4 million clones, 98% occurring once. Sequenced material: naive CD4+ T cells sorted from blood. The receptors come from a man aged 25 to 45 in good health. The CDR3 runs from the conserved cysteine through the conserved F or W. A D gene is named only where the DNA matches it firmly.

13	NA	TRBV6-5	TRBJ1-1	CASSYISDTEAFF
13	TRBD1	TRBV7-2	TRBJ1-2	CASSLEGADGYTF
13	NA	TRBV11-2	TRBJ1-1	CASMPTRGGEAFF
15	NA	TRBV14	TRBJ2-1	CASSQKRSSYNEQFF
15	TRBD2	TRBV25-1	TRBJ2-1	CASSEFASGRNEQFF
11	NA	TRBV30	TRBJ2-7	CAWRGAYEQYF
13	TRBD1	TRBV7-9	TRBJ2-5	CASSWGQGETQYF
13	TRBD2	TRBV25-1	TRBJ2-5	CASSEAGVVTQYF
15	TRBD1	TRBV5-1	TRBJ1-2	CASSPPGQGIYGYTF
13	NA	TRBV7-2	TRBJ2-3	CASRATPTDTQYF
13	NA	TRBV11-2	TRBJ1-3	CASSISTGNTIYF
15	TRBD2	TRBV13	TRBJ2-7	CASSRGLAGVGEQYF
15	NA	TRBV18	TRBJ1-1	CASSPRGRGNTEAFF
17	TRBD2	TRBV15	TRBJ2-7	CATSRLTSGRAHYEQYF
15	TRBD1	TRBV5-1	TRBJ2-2	CASSVGQPNTGELFF
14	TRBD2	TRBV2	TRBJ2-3	CASSSAGGTDTQYF